The 23 T cell receptor beta chains presented below share a single source sample, sequenced in a study of blood T cell repertoires in COVID-19. Libraries were prepared by immunoSEQ multiplex PCR; TCRdb keeps only in-frame clonotypes and omits some of them. This sample has about 89,000 clones; 65% to 80% occur once, and the top ten carry about half. The sequenced sample was peripheral blood. Source of these receptors: a human donor in a cohort sampled during active COVID-19.

This clone was counted once. The chain couples TRBV6-5 to TRBJ1-1, with unresolved D. The CDR3 is 13 residues long. Trimming took 2 bases from V and 1 from J, leaving 5 bases between them. CDR1 MNHEY and CDR2 SVGAGI come from the germline V gene. In nucleotides, the CDR3 is TGTGCCAGCAGTTACGGTAGGAACACTGAAGCTTTCTTT. Its translation is CASSYGRNTEAFF.

The CDR3 coding sequence is TGCGCCAGCAGCTCGTCGCCCGGACTAGGAAATGAAAAACTGTTTTTT. Protein product: CASSSSPGLGNEKLFF. This chain joins TRBV5-1 and TRBJ1-4; D uncertain. V was pared by 3 bases and J by 5 bases, with 17 bases between. The germline CDR1 and CDR2 sequences are SGHRS and YFSETQ. The CDR3 loop spans 16 amino acids.

This clone was counted a few times. This sequence joins TRBV5-6 and TRBJ1-1, with D perhaps TRBD1 (5 bases). Deletions cut 4 bases from V and 6 bases from J, with 13 bases between. This CDR3 region has 13 residues. Germline CDR1 SGHDT, CDR2 YYEEEE. CDR3 sequence: CASSLPGVSEAFF. In nucleotides, the CDR3 is TGTGCCAGCAGCCTCCCGGGGGTGTCTGAAGCTTTCTTT. Drawing the rest from reference TRBV5-6 and TRBJ1-1, the complete variable domain is DAGVTQSPTHLIKTRGQQVTLRCSPKSGHDTVSWYQQALGQGPQFIFQYYEEEERQRGNFPDRFSGHQFPNYSSELNVNALLLGDSALYLCASSLPGVSEAFFGQGTRLTVV.

The V call is TRBV9, the J call TRBJ2-5, with 15 bases aligning to TRBD2. V was pared by 3 bases and J by 5 bases, with 5 bases of the junction left unmatched. The CDR3 consists of 16 residues. Germline CDR1 is SGDLS and CDR2 is YYNGEE. In nucleotides, the CDR3 is TGTGCCAGCAGCGGCGGACTAGCGGGAGGGCGTGAGACCCAGTACTTC. Its protein is CASSGGLAGGRETQYF.

This sequence joins TRBV7-2 and TRBJ1-3; possible D gene TRBD1, 5 bases. Germline V gives CDR1 SGHTA, CDR2 FQGNSA. The V end lost 5 bases, the J end lost 0 bases, and 8 bases lay between the germline ends. The CDR3 contains 14 residues. The CDR3 bases are TGTGCCAGCAGCCCAGGGTTCTCTGGAAACACCATATATTTT. Protein sequence: CASSPGFSGNTIYF.

This sequence joins TRBV7-2 and TRBJ2-7; 7 positions agree with TRBD2. This CDR3 spans 16 amino acids. The V segment lost 2 bases and the J segment 0 bases; nucleotides outside the gene matches: 7. Germline-derived CDR1 and CDR2 are SGHTA and FQGNSA. In DNA form, the CDR3 reads TGTGCCAGCAGCTTATTGGGAGGGACCAGCTCCTACGAGCAGTACTTC. Protein product: CASSLLGGTSSYEQYF.

This sequence joins TRBV5-4 and TRBJ2-1; D uncertain. The length of the CDR3 is 15 residues. Germline lookup yields CDR1 SGHNT and CDR2 YYREEE (reference sequence). V dropped 4 bases and J dropped 0 bases, with 11 bases sitting between them. CDR3 protein: CASSPEILSYNEQFF. In DNA, the CDR3 is TGTGCCAGCAGCCCTGAGATTCTCTCCTACAATGAGCAGTTCTTC.

This clone is a singleton in its sample. The rearrangement joins TRBV19 to TRBJ2-6, with D maybe TRBD1 (5 bases). The CDR3 runs 16 residues. The V gene lost 7 bases and the J gene lost 0 bases, with 13 bases spanning the gap. Germline lookup yields CDR1 LNHDA and CDR2 SQIVND (reference sequence). CDR3 DNA sequence: TGTGCCAGTAAACCAGGGTCCTCCTCTGGGGCCAACGTCCTGACTTTC. Translation gives CASKPGSSSGANVLTF.

The V call is TRBV24-1, the J call TRBJ2-7, with TRBD1 as a possible D gene (6 bases). Germline loops: CDR1 KGHDR, CDR2 SFDVKD. Trimming removed 2 bases at V and 1 base at J, with 8 bases between. The CDR3 is 14 amino acids. CDR3 residues: CATSDSTGSYEQYF. CDR3 DNA sequence: TGTGCCACCAGTGATTCTACAGGGTCCTACGAGCAGTACTTC.

The chain couples TRBV6-5 to TRBJ2-3; the match to TRBD2 covers 10 bases. The CDR3 has 14 residues. Germline-derived CDR1 and CDR2 are MNHEY and SVGAGI. J lost 4 bases, V lost 6 bases, and 4 bases had no gene match. CDR3 residues: CASSRTSGADTQYF. Written as DNA, the CDR3 is TGTGCCAGCAGCAGGACTAGCGGAGCAGATACGCAGTATTTT.

V and J are TRBV6-5 and TRBJ2-3; the D gene is possibly TRBD2 (7 bases). Germline V gene lookup returns CDR1 MNHEY and CDR2 SVGAGI. The germline V and J ends were trimmed by 8 bases and 7 bases, with 19 bases remaining between them. The CDR3 has 14 residues. The CDR3 loop reads CASEGGGRSNTQYF. Written as DNA, the CDR3 is TGTGCCAGCGAAGGGGGGGGGAGGTCTAATACGCAGTATTTT.

The rearrangement joins TRBV6-2 or TRBV6-3 to TRBJ2-5, with TRBD1 identical over 10 bases. The CDR3 length is 15 residues. The junction had 9 bases not matched to a gene; V was cut back by 6 bases and J by 5 bases. Germline V gene sequence: CDR1 MNHEY, CDR2 SVGEGT. CDR3 protein: CASSLRQGAAETQYF. The CDR3 nucleotides are TGTGCCAGCAGCCTCAGACAGGGGGCAGCGGAGACCCAGTACTTC.

This chain joins TRBV6-5 and TRBJ2-1; D is unresolved. The CDR3 contains 11 residues. Germline CDR1 and CDR2: MNHEY and SVGAGI. The ends were cut back, 5 bases at V and 9 bases at J, with 8 bases in the middle. The CDR3 reads CASSRSVEQFF. CDR3 nucleotide sequence: TGTGCCAGCAGTCGCTCGGTTGAGCAGTTCTTC.

The CDR3 bases are TGTGCCAGCAGTTCCCATCCCGAGCAGTACTTC. It translates to CASSSHPEQYF. The chain is built from TRBV28 and TRBJ2-7; D unclear. The CDR3 totals 11 residues. Germline V gene lookup returns CDR1 MDHEN and CDR2 SYDVKM. V lost 4 bases to trimming and J lost 6 bases, with 7 bases between them.

The genes are TRBV4-1 and TRBJ2-7; 7 bases are a match to TRBD2. Germline CDR1 reads MGHRA; CDR2 reads YSYEKL. This CDR3 contains 16 residues. The trim removed 1 base at V and 3 bases at J, leaving 9 bases unmatched. Written as DNA, the CDR3 is TGCGCCAGCAGCCAAGCTGCTTTCGGGGGGAACTACGAGCAGTACTTC. Translating gives CASSQAAFGGNYEQYF.

The sample holds a few counts of this clone. The rearrangement uses TRBV27 and TRBJ2-1; possibly TRBD2 for D (5 bases). Trimming took off 6 bases at V and 2 bases at J, with 14 bases between the two ends. The CDR3 has 15 residues. Germline assignment: CDR1 MNHEY and CDR2 SMNVEV (reference sequence). The chain's CDR3 is CASSPYGMAYNEQFF. The CDR3 coding sequence is TGTGCCAGCAGCCCTTACGGGATGGCCTACAATGAGCAGTTCTTC.

This chain joins TRBV10-3 and TRBJ2-1, with D hard to call. Germline CDR1 reads ENHRY; CDR2 reads SYGVKD. This CDR3 comprises 14 residues. Trimming took off 6 bases at V and 0 bases at J, with 9 bases between the two ends. Here the CDR3 reads CAIRNDISYNEQFF. Here the CDR3 DNA reads TGTGCCATCAGGAACGACATCTCCTACAATGAGCAGTTCTTC.

The genes are TRBV5-1 and TRBJ2-1, with 9 bases fitting TRBD2. The CDR3 totals 18 residues. With 4 bases clipped from V and 0 bases from J, the junction kept 11 bases outside the gene matches. CDR1 is SGHRS, CDR2 YFSETQ, per germline. This chain's CDR3 is CASSVTPLAGSSYNEQFF. The CDR3 DNA is TGCGCCAGCAGCGTGACCCCCCTAGCGGGAAGCTCCTACAATGAGCAGTTCTTC.

CDR3 sequence (DNA): TGTGCCAGCGGGGACAGTAGCACAGATACGCAGTATTTT. As protein: CASGDSSTDTQYF. V and J are TRBV6-5 and TRBJ2-3; 7 positions agree with TRBD1. Germline CDR1 MNHEY, CDR2 SVGAGI. V lost 8 bases to trimming and J lost 0 bases; unmatched junction nucleotides: 2. The CDR3 has 13 residues.

The chain links TRBV10-3 to TRBJ2-7; TRBD2 is a possible D gene (6 bases). From germline, CDR1 is ENHRY and CDR2 SYGVKD. V was clipped by 0 bases and J by 3 bases, with 9 bases between them. The length of the CDR3 is 14 residues. CDR3 sequence (DNA): TGTGCCATCAGTGAGTCGAGGACTAACTACGAGCAGTACTTC. Protein: CAISESRTNYEQYF.

This chain's CDR3 is CSVGTSGIYEQYF. The CDR3 DNA is TGCAGCGTTGGGACTAGCGGTATCTACGAGCAGTACTTC. The chain joins TRBV29-1 to TRBJ2-7; TRBD2 agrees at 10 bases. The CDR3 runs 13 residues. Germline V gene sequence: CDR1 SQVTM, CDR2 ANQGSEA. After removal of 4 bases from V and 3 bases from J, the junction contained 3 bases not matched to a gene.

A remark on this clone: Mismatch with germline at one junction end may stem from a read error. The chain carries TRBV6-1 and TRBJ1-2; possible D gene TRBD1, 6 bases. Germline V gene lookup returns CDR1 MNHNS and CDR2 SASEGT. This CDR3 has 14 amino acids. The CDR3 bases are TGTGCCAGCAATGAACAGGGAGGTCTGTCCGGCTACACCTTC. This encodes CASNEQGGLSGYTF.

The genes are TRBV28 and TRBJ2-2; no definite D call. V was shortened by 9 bases and J by 2 bases, with 13 bases between the two germline ends. Germline V gives CDR1 MDHEN, CDR2 SYDVKM. This CDR3 has 14 residues. The CDR3 nucleotides read TGTGCCAGTGCGACACACTCCAACACCGGGGAGCTGTTTTTT. It codes for CASATHSNTGELFF.